The rows below give T cell receptor beta chains drawn from one sample of a study of cytomegalovirus exposure and HLA in healthy donors. This table comes from immunoSEQ multiplex PCR, and its TCRdb copy is limited to in-frame clones, with some not included. The repertoire consists of some 140,000 clones, with roughly two thirds occurring once and the leading ten covering over 1%. Sequenced: PBMCs. The receptor source for this set is a woman aged 40 to 50 in good health and CMV-seronegative. The conserved cysteine and the conserved F or W are not part of the CDR3 here. Each record gives: V gene, CDR3 protein.

v_call: TRBV5-8
cdr3_aa: ASSSTILQGRHPF

v_call: TRBV6-1
cdr3_aa: ASPSPLTGEQF

v_call: TRBV2
cdr3_aa: ASSGRALGSYEQY

v_call: TRBV5-6
cdr3_aa: ASSNPRLGHSTDTQY

v_call: TRBV4-2
cdr3_aa: ASSQGGTYTGELF

v_call: TRBV27
cdr3_aa: ASSSRDSNQPQH

v_call: TRBV6-1
cdr3_aa: ASSRLGTGSYGYT

v_call: TRBV7-8
cdr3_aa: ASSPRTGGAWGTEAF

v_call: TRBV5-1
cdr3_aa: ASSLGGSDTQY

v_call: TRBV5-4
cdr3_aa: ASSSRRGQAGELF

v_call: TRBV29-1
cdr3_aa: SAYAEGTEAF

v_call: TRBV10-3
cdr3_aa: AISEGRRSGNTIY

v_call: TRBV15
cdr3_aa: ATSKLDRDHEQY

v_call: TRBV27
cdr3_aa: ASRTGGGYEQY

v_call: TRBV28
cdr3_aa: ASNPGTVFNQPQH

v_call: TRBV13
cdr3_aa: ASSLGTLGWDTIY

v_call: TRBV13
cdr3_aa: ASSLGSGGNYGYT

v_call: TRBV4-3
cdr3_aa: ASSQDMTVETQY

v_call: TRBV6-6
cdr3_aa: ASSYVRGENTDTQY

v_call: TRBV28
cdr3_aa: ASSWLTSGQETQY

v_call: TRBV5-6
cdr3_aa: ASSLGTGVGNIQY

v_call: TRBV19
cdr3_aa: ASSIGGSHPDETQY

v_call: TRBV6-6
cdr3_aa: ASSPGTGLVYT

v_call: TRBV7-2
cdr3_aa: ASSLETFMNTEAF

v_call: TRBV2
cdr3_aa: ASSVTRTEIYTEAF

v_call: TRBV18
cdr3_aa: ASSSTGSGETQY

v_call: TRBV18
cdr3_aa: ASSPRMDREETQY

v_call: TRBV2
cdr3_aa: ASSEVEQGMVGYT

v_call: TRBV2
cdr3_aa: ASSLGQGINEKLF

v_call: TRBV5-8
cdr3_aa: ASSPVGLETQY

v_call: TRBV5-4
cdr3_aa: ASSLDGRGAAAKNIQY

v_call: TRBV7-9
cdr3_aa: ASSSGQGAGGAMEKLF

v_call: TRBV28
cdr3_aa: ASSLGDRVNEQF

v_call: TRBV7-6
cdr3_aa: ASSLTSGGVELF

v_call: TRBV5-1
cdr3_aa: ASSLEFPGRYGYT

v_call: TRBV2
cdr3_aa: ASSLRTGYNEQF

v_call: TRBV18
cdr3_aa: ASSPPQRGGTYNEQF

v_call: TRBV18
cdr3_aa: ASSPPRSGANVLT

v_call: TRBV18
cdr3_aa: ASSPEDGANVLT

v_call: TRBV2
cdr3_aa: ASSEEGAAGANVLT

v_call: TRBV6-5
cdr3_aa: ASTTGTGDNSPLH